This T cell receptor (beta chain) derives from a study of T cell responses to AZD1222 COVID-19 vaccine. Study observations and caveats: Most donors were white British and more were female, and clonal diversity was possibly underestimated.

Concerning this clone itself: Its antigen remains unknown.

CDR3 length: 14 amino acids. The germline V gene has CDR1 SGHVS and CDR2 FQNEAQ. The V and J ends lost 5 bases and 4 bases respectively, with 11 bases between them. The table came from immunoSEQ multiplex PCR; TCRdb's copy has only in-frame clones and leaves some out. The profile shows some 120,000 clones, around 89% of them singletons. Sample: peripheral blood, taken on day 0 of AZD1222 vaccination. This receptor was obtained from an adult in good health. The rearrangement joins TRBV7-8 to TRBJ2-2; the D gene could be TRBD1 or TRBD2 (5 bases each). Here the CDR3 DNA reads TGTGCCAGCAGCAGAGGGGTAACCACCGGGGAGCTGTTTTTT. Amino acids: CASSRGVTTGELFF. The full variable domain, its missing parts supplied by reference TRBV7-8 and TRBJ2-2, is GAGVSQSPRYKVAKRGQDVALRCDPISGHVSLFWYQQALGQGPEFLTYFQNEAQLDKSGLPSDRFFAERPEGSVSTLKIQRTQQEDSAVYLCASSRGVTTGELFFGEGSRLTVL.